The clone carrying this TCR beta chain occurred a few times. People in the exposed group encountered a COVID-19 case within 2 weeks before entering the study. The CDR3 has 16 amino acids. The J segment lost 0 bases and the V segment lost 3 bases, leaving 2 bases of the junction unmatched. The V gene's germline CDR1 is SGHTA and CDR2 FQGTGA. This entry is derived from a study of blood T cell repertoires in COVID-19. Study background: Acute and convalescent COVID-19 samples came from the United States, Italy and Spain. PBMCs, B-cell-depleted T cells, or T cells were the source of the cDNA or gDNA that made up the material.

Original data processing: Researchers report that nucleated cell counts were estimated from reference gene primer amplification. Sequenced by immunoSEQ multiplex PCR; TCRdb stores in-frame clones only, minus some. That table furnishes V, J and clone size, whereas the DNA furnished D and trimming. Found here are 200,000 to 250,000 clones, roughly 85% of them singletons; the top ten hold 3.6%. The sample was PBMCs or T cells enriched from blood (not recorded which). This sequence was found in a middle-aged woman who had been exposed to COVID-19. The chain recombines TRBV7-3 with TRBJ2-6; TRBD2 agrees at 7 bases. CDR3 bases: TGTGCCAGCAGCTTGGCGGGGGACTCTGGGGCCAACGTCCTGACTTTC. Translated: CASSLAGDSGANVLTF.